This T cell receptor (beta chain) was profiled in a study of cytomegalovirus exposure and HLA in healthy donors. Whole-study findings and limits: Some TCR beta chains (about 180 of them) were listed as cytomegalovirus-associated.

Germline V lookup: CDR1 SGHRS, CDR2 YFSETQ. The CDR3 consists of 16 residues. The J segment lost 7 bases and the V segment lost 4 bases, leaving 12 bases of the junction unmatched. Concerning this clone itself: As yet, its antigen is unknown.

The PCR used 60 Vbeta and 13 Jbeta primers. The data were produced by immunoSEQ multiplex PCR, yet TCRdb's version contains in-frame clones alone and is incomplete. The profile shows 81,000 or so clones, roughly 58% of them singletons. The specimen was PBMCs. This chain links TRBV5-1 with TRBJ2-1; TRBD2 agrees at 9 bases. The sequence came from a woman aged 30 to 39 in good health and CMV-seropositive. In DNA form, the CDR3 reads TGCGCCAGCAGCCCACCCTATAGCGGGGGTGGGAATGAGCAGTTCTTC. Residues: CASSPPYSGGGNEQFF.